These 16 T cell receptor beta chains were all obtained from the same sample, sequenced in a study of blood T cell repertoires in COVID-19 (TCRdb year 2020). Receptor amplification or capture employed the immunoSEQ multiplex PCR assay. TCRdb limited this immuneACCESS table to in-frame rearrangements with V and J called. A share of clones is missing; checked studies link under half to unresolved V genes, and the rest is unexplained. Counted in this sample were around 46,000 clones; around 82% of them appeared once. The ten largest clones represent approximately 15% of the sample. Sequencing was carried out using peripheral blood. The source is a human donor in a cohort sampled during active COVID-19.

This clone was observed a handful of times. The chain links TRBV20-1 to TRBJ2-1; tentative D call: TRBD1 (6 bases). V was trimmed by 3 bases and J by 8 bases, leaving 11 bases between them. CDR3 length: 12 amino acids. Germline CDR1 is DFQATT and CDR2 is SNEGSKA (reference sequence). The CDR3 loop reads CSASRGSHEQFF. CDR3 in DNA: TGCAGTGCTAGTAGGGGGTCTCATGAGCAGTTCTTC.

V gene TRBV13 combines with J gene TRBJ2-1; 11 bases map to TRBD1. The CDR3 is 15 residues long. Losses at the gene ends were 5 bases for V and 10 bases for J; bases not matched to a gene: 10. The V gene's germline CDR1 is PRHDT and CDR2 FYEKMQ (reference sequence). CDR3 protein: CASSRSGQGGREQFF. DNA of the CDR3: TGTGCCAGCAGCCGATCGGGACAGGGGGGGAGGGAGCAGTTCTTC.

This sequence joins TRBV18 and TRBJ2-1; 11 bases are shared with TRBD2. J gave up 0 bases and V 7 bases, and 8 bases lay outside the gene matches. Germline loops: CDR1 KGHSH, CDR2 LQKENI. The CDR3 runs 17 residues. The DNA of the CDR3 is TGTGCCAGCTTAGCCGGGACTAGCGGTCGCTCCTACAATGAGCAGTTCTTC. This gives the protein CASLAGTSGRSYNEQFF.

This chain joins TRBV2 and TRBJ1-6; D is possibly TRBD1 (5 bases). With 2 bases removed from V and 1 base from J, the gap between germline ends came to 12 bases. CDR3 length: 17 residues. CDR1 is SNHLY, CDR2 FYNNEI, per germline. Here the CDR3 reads CASSERQGRSYNSPLHF. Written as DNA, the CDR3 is TGTGCCAGCAGTGAAAGGCAGGGTCGTTCCTATAATTCACCCCTCCACTTT.

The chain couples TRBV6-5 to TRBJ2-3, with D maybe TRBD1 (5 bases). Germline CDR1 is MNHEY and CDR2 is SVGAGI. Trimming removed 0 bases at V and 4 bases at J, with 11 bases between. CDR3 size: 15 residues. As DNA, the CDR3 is TGTGCCAGCAGTTACTCCCGCCTCAGGGCAGATACGCAGTATTTT. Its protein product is CASSYSRLRADTQYF.

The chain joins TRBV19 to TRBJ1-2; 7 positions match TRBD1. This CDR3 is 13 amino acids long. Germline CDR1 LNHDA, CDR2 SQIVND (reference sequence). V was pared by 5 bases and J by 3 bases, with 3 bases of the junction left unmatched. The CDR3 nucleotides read TGTGCCAGTAGTCGACAGGGAGACTATGGCTACACCTTC. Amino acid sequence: CASSRQGDYGYTF.

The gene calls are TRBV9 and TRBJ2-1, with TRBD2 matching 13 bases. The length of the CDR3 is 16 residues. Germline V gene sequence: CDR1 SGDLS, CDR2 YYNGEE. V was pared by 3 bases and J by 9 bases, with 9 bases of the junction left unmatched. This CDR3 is CASSGTTSGGQGEQFF. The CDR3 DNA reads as TGTGCCAGCAGCGGAACGACTAGCGGGGGGCAGGGTGAGCAGTTCTTC.

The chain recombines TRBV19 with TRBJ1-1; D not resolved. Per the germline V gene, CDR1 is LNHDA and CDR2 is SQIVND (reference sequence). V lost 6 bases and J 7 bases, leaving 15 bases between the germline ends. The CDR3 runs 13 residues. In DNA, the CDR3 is TGTGCCAGTAGCCCGAGGTCCAAAATTGAAGCTTTCTTT. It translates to CASSPRSKIEAFF.

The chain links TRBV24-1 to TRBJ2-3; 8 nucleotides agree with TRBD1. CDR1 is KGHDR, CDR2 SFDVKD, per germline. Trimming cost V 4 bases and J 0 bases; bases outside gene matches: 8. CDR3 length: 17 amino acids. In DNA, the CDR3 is TGTGCCACCAGTGACTCCACGACAGGGGCGAGCACAGATACGCAGTATTTT. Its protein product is CATSDSTTGASTDTQYF.

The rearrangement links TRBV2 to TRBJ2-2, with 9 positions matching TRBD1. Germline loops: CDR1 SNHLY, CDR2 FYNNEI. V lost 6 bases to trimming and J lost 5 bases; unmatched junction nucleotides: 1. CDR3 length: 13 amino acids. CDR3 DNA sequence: TGTGCCAGCAGGACAGGGGGAACCGGGGAGCTGTTTTTT. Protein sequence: CASRTGGTGELFF. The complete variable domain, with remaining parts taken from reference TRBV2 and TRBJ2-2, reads EPEVTQTPSHQVTQMGQEVILRCVPISNHLYFYWYRQILGQKVEFLVSFYNNEISEKSEIFDDQFSVERPDGSNFTLKIRSTKLEDSAMYFCASRTGGTGELFFGEGSRLTVL.

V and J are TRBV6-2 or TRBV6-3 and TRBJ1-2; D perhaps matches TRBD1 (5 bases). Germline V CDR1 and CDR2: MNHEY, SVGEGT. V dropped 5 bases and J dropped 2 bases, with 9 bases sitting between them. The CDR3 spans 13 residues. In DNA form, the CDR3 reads TGTGCCAGCAGTCCCAGACAGAACTATGGCTACACCTTC. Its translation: CASSPRQNYGYTF.

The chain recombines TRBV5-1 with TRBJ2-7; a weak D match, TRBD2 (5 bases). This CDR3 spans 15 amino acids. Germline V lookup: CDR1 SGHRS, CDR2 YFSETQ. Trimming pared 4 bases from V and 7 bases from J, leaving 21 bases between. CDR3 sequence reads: CASSPVWAGQGEQYF. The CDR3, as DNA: TGCGCCAGCAGCCCTGTGTGGGCGGGCCAAGGGGAGCAGTACTTC.

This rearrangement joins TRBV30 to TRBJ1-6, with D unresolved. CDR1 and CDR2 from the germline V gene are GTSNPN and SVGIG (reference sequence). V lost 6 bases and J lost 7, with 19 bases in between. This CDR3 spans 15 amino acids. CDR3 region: CACAILSSRNSPLHF. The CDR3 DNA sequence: TGTGCCTGCGCCATATTATCCTCACGGAATTCACCCCTCCACTTT.

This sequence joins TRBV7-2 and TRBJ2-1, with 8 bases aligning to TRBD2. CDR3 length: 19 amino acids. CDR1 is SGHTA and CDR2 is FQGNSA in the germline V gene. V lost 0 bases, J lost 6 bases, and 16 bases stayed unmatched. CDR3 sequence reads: CASSLASGTSKGRRNEQFF. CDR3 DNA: TGTGCCAGCAGCTTAGCCTCCGGGACTAGTAAAGGTCGACGCAATGAGCAGTTCTTC. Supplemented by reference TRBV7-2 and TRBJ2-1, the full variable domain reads GAGVSQSPSNKVTEKGKDVELRCDPISGHTALYWYRQSLGQGLEFLIYFQGNSAPDKSGLPSDRFSAERTGGSVSTLTIQRTQQEDSAVYLCASSLASGTSKGRRNEQFFGPGTRLTVL.

The CDR3, as DNA: TGTGCCAGCAGTTTATCGAGAATAAGCGCCGAGCAGTTCTTC. It codes for CASSLSRISAEQFF. The rearrangement uses TRBV27 and TRBJ2-1; D uncertain. The CDR3 is 14 amino acids. Germline CDR1 and CDR2: MNHEY and SMNVEV (reference sequence). The germline V and J ends were trimmed by 0 bases and 10 bases, with 13 bases remaining between them.

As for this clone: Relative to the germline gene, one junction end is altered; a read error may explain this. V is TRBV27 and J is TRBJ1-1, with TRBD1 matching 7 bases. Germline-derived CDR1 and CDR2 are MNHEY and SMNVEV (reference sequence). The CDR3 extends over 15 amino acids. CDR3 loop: CASSSQVTGNSEAFF. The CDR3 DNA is TGTGCCAGCAGTTCCCAGGTGACAGGGAACAGTGAAGCTTTCTTT.